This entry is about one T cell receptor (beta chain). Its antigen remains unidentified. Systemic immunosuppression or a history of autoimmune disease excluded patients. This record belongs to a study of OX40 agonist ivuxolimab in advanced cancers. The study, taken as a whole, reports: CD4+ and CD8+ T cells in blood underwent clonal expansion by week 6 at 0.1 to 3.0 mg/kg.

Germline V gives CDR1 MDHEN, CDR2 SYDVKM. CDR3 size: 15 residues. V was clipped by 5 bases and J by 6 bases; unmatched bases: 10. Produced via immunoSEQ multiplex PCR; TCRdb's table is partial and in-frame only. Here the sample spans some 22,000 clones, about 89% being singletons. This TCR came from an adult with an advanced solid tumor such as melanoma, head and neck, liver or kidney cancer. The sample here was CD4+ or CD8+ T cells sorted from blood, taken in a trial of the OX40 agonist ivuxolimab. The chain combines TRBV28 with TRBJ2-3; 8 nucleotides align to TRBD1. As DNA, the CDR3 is TGTGCCAGCAGTCCCATGACAGGGGCCGCGGATACGCAGTATTTT. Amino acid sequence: CASSPMTGAADTQYF.